This T cell receptor beta chain was sequenced for a study of blood T cell repertoires in COVID-19. Germline CDR1 reads SGHRS; CDR2 reads YFSETQ. CDR3 size: 16 residues. J was trimmed by 0 bases and V by 6 bases; bases with no gene match: 12. Study processing details: Researchers report that nucleated cell counts were estimated from reference gene primer amplification. The assay was immunoSEQ multiplex PCR, and TCRdb's table has in-frame clones only and misses some. V and J calls and clone size are those listed in that table; D and trimming were worked out from the DNA. The data contain roughly 390,000 clones, about 85% of them seen just once; the ten biggest clones take up about 3.6%.

What was sequenced was peripheral blood. V gene TRBV5-1 combines with J gene TRBJ2-7; 7 bases match TRBD2. The clonotype was recovered from a woman aged 18 to 35 with acute or convalescent COVID-19. This CDR3 reads CASIQKPGEGSYEQYF. The CDR3 coding sequence is TGCGCCAGCATTCAAAAACCGGGGGAGGGCTCCTACGAGCAGTACTTC.